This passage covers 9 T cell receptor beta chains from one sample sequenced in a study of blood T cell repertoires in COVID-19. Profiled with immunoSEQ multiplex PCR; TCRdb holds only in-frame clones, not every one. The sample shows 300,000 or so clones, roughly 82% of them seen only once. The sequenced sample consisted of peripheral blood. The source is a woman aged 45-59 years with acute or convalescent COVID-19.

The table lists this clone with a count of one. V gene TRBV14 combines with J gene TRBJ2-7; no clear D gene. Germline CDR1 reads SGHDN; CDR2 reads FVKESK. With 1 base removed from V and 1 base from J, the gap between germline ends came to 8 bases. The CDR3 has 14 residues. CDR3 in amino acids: CASSQVSNSYEQYF. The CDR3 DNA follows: TGTGCCAGCAGCCAAGTTTCCAATTCCTACGAGCAGTACTTC.

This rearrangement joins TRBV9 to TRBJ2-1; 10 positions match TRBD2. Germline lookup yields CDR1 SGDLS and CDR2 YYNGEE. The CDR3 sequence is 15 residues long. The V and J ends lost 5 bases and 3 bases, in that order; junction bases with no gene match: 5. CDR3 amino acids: CASRPSGSDYNEQFF. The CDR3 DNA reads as TGTGCCAGCAGGCCTAGCGGGAGTGACTACAATGAGCAGTTCTTC.

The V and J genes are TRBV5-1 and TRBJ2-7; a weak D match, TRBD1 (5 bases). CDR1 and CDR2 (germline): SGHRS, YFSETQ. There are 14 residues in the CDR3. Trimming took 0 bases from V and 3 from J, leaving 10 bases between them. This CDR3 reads CASSLGIGVYEQYF. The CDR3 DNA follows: TGCGCCAGCAGCTTGGGTATAGGGGTCTACGAGCAGTACTTC. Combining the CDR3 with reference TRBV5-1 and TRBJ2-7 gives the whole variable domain KAGVTQTPRYLIKTRGQQVTLSCSPISGHRSVSWYQQTPGQGLQFLFEYFSETQRNKGNFPGRFSGRQFSNSRSEMNVSTLELGDSALYLCASSLGIGVYEQYFGPGTRLTVT.

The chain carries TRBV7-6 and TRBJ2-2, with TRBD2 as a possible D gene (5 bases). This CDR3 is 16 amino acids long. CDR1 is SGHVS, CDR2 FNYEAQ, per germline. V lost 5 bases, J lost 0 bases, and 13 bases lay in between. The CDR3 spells CASSLQSGANTGELFF. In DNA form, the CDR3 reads TGTGCCAGCAGCCTACAAAGCGGAGCGAACACCGGGGAGCTGTTTTTT.

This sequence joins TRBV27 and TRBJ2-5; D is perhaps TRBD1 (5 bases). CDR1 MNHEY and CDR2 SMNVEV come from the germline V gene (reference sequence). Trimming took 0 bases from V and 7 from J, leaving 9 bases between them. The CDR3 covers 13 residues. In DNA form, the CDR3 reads TGTGCCAGCAGTTTATCCAGGGAAGGGACCCAGTACTTC. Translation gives CASSLSREGTQYF.

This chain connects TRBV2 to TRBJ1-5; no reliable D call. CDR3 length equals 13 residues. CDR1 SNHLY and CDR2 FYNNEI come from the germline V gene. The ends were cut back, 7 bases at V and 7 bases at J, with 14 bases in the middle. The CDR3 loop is CASTGSFGQPQHF. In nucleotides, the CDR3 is TGTGCCAGCACGGGGAGTTTCGGCCAGCCCCAGCATTTT. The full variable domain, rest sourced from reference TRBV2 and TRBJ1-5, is EPEVTQTPSHQVTQMGQEVILRCVPISNHLYFYWYRQILGQKVEFLVSFYNNEISEKSEIFDDQFSVERPDGSNFTLKIRSTKLEDSAMYFCASTGSFGQPQHFGDGTRLSIL.

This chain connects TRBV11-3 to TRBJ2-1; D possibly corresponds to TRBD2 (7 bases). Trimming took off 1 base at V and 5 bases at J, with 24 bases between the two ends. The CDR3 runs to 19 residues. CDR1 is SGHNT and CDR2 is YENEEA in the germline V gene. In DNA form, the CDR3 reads TGTGCCAGCAGCTTAGGGATTCCTTGGGGGCGGGAGAAGGACAATGAGCAGTTCTTC. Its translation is CASSLGIPWGREKDNEQFF.

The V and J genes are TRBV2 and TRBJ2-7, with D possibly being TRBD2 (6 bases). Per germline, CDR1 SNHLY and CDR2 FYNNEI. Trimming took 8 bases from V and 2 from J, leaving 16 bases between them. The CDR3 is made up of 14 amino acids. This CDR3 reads CASLVPGGTYEQYF. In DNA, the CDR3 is TGTGCCAGCCTGGTCCCCGGAGGGACCTACGAGCAGTACTTC.

This CDR3 reads CASSLAQGASSTDTQYF. CDR3 nucleotides: TGTGCCAGCAGCTTAGCGCAGGGGGCGTCTAGCACAGATACGCAGTATTTT. The chain links TRBV7-6 to TRBJ2-3; TRBD1 matches at 8 bases. Germline CDR1 reads SGHVS; CDR2 reads FNYEAQ. V lost 0 bases to trimming and J lost 0 bases; unmatched junction nucleotides: 5. The CDR3 runs to 17 residues.